The next 28 T cell receptor delta chains were all read from a single sample in a study of gamma-delta T cells after stem cell transplantation. TCRdb made new clone calls on the RT-PCR reads using CATT. Counted here are roughly 1,500 delta-chain clones, 1.5% to 2% occurring once; the ten biggest clones make up more than 60%. Specimen: gamma-delta T cells. Every receptor here comes from a human donor. It is not recorded whose cells these are; they may come from a transplant donor.

This clone came up a few times. This sequence is one base from a far larger clone and is likely a read error. Additional DNA sequences in this sample encode the identical CDR3. V usage is TRDV2 and J usage is TRDJ1; 12 bases are a match to TRDD3. From germline, CDR1 is GEAIGNYY and CDR2 EKD. This CDR3 region has 18 residues. The CDR3 DNA reads as TGTGCCTGTGACCCTCTACTGGGGGATACTCCGAACACTGATAAACTCATCTTT. This codes for CACDPLLGDTPNTDKLIF.

This clone is categorized as medium-sized (0.01 to 0.1%). Other DNA sequences in the sample encode the same CDR3. The chain employs TRDV2 and TRDJ1, with 13 bases matching TRDD3. The V segment lost 0 bases and the J segment 1 base; nucleotides outside the gene matches: 19. Germline loops: CDR1 GEAIGNYY, CDR2 EKD. The CDR3 covers 22 residues. CDR3 in amino acids: CACDTGGLFPSTGGYATDKLIF. For the CDR3, the DNA is TGTGCCTGTGACACCGGCGGGTTATTTCCCTCTACTGGGGGATACGCCACCGATAAACTCATCTTT.

As regards this clone: A much bigger clone sits one base away, suggesting this may be a read error. The CDR3 DNA reads as TGTGCCTGTGACACGCTGGGACCCTACACCGTTAAACTCATCTTT. It is translated as CACDTLGPYTVKLIF. The J gene is TRDJ1, the V gene TRDV2, with D perhaps TRDD2 or TRDD3 (5 bases each). Germline CDR1 is GEAIGNYY and CDR2 is EKD. The CDR3 runs to 15 residues.

Comments on this clone: This is likely an artifact of a read error, given a far larger clone one base away. The same CDR3 also results from other DNA sequences found in this sample. The V call is TRDV2, the J call TRDJ3, with D maybe TRDD3 (6 bases). This CDR3 has 20 amino acids. The V and J ends lost 7 bases and 0 bases respectively, with 24 bases between them. Germline V gene sequence: CDR1 GEAIGNYY, CDR2 EKD. CDR3 protein: CACDPTRGGTLSWDTRQMFF. CDR3 nucleotides: TGTGCCTGCGACCCAACAAGGGGGGGAACCCTCTCCTGGGACACCCGACAGATGTTTTTC.

Concerning this clone itself: With only one base between it and a far larger clone, this is likely a read error. This chain uses TRDV2 with TRDJ1, with TRDD3 identical over 7 bases. The CDR3 totals 18 residues. V gave up 3 bases and J gave up 0 bases; unmatched junction bases: 15. The germline CDR1 and CDR2 sequences are GEAIGNYY and EKD. CDR3 nucleotides: TGTGCCTGTGACCCGGTAATACTGGGGTCGGTGCACACCGATAAACTCATCTTT. This encodes CACDPVILGSVHTDKLIF.

Only a few counts were recorded for this clone. This likely stems from a read error, as it lies one base from a far larger clone. This sample also contains other DNA sequences that code for the same CDR3. The rearrangement joins TRDV2 to TRDJ1, with D possibly matching TRDD3 (6 bases). The germline V gene has CDR1 GEAIGNYY and CDR2 EKD. CDR3 length: 18 residues. The germline V and J ends were trimmed by 3 bases and 2 bases, with 24 bases remaining between them. CDR3 in DNA: TGTGCCTGTGACCCCGTTGGGGATCGTAAGCACTCTACCGATAAACTCATCTTT. Its translation is CACDPVGDRKHSTDKLIF.

Sample share makes this clone large (0.1 to 1%). The sample holds other DNA sequences that translate to the same CDR3. V and J are TRDV2 and TRDJ1; D is perhaps TRDD3 (6 bases). The length of the CDR3 is 17 residues. CDR1 and CDR2 (germline): GEAIGNYY, EKD. Deletions cut 0 bases from V and 0 bases from J, with 16 bases between. The CDR3 protein is CACDTVVGGEYTDKLIF. DNA of the CDR3: TGTGCCTGTGACACCGTTGTCGGGGGAGAGTACACCGATAAACTCATCTTT.

This clone came up a few times. A far more abundant clone sits one base away, making this likely a read error. This CDR3 is also generated by other DNA sequences in the sample. The V and J genes are TRDV2 and TRDJ1, with TRDD3 matching over 10 bases. The CDR3 length is 19 residues. V dropped 1 base and J dropped 0; count of bases not matched to a gene: 13. Germline CDR1 reads GEAIGNYY; CDR2 reads EKD. Written as DNA, the CDR3 is TGTGCCTGTGACACACTATATGCCGGGGGATACGAAAACACCGATAAACTCATCTTT. It translates to CACDTLYAGGYENTDKLIF.

This clone was seen a handful of times. Since a far larger clone is one base different, this is likely a read error. Other DNA sequences in the sample encode the same CDR3. The chain employs TRDV2 and TRDJ1; 12 bases map to TRDD3. Germline assignment: CDR1 GEAIGNYY and CDR2 EKD. The CDR3 loop spans 20 amino acids. The V segment lost 0 bases and the J segment 0 bases; nucleotides outside the gene matches: 13. The CDR3 is CACDTVGPGGYGKYTDKLIF. CDR3 coding DNA: TGTGCCTGTGACACCGTTGGACCTGGGGGATACGGGAAGTACACCGATAAACTCATCTTT.

This clone was counted at least ten times. The V gene is TRDV1, the J gene TRDJ1; 13 nucleotides match TRDD3. V gave up 0 bases and J gave up 2 bases; unmatched junction bases: 27. The CDR3 is 25 amino acids. Germline loops: CDR1 TSWWSYY, CDR2 QGS. The CDR3 sequence is CALGELIDILPLTGGYAWGTDKLIF. DNA of the CDR3: TGTGCTCTTGGGGAACTTATCGATATCCTACCCCTTACTGGGGGATACGCGTGGGGGACCGATAAACTCATCTTT.

This clone was seen at least ten times. It is likely a read error: a sequence one base away is far more abundant. The chain uses TRDV2 and TRDJ3, with 12 bases lining up with TRDD3. V shed 1 base and J 0 bases; nucleotides not matched to a gene: 12. The germline V gene encodes CDR1 GEAIGNYY and CDR2 EKD. CDR3 size: 22 residues. The DNA of the CDR3 is TGTGCCTGTGACACAGTACTGGGGGATACTATCCCCGGCTCCTGGGACACCCGACAGATGTTTTTC. Its translation: CACDTVLGDTIPGSWDTRQMFF.

On this clone itself: The protein TCRdb gives is from a much larger clone and does not agree with this DNA's translation at residue 3, likely a read error; the protein shown here comes from the DNA. This chain joins TRDV2 and TRDJ3; 8 bases match TRDD3. The germline V gene has CDR1 GEAIGNYY and CDR2 EKD. This CDR3 contains 18 residues. The CDR3 here is CARDTGFQGIQDTRQMFF. In nucleotides, the CDR3 is TGTGCCCGTGACACCGGATTTCAGGGGATACAAGACACCCGACAGATGTTTTTC.

The table lists this clone with a few counts. A far larger clone is one base from this, pointing to a likely read error. The chain uses TRDV1 and TRDJ1; the match to TRDD3 covers 9 bases. Germline V gene lookup returns CDR1 TSWWSYY and CDR2 QGS. There are 23 residues in the CDR3. The CDR3 DNA is TGTGCTCTTGGGGAACTGCGGTTGTACTGGGGGACGCCGAGCCGGCCAGACTCCGATAGACTCATCTTT. As protein: CALGELRLYWGTPSRPDSDRLIF.

This clone was detected a few times. A single base is all that separates this from a far larger clone, so a read error is likely. This same CDR3 is encoded by further DNA sequences in the sample. The rearrangement joins TRDV1 to TRDJ1; TRDD3 matches 9 bases. This CDR3 contains 23 residues. Germline CDR1 and CDR2: TSWWSYY and QGS. This CDR3 reads CALGELRLYWGTPSRPDSDKLIF. The CDR3 DNA reads TGTGCTCTCGGGGAACTGCGGTTGTACTGGGGGACGCCGAGCCGGCCAGACTCCGATAAACTCATCTTT.

The table lists this clone with a few counts. A far larger clone is one base from this, pointing to a likely read error. Other DNA sequences from this sample encode an identical CDR3 as well. This rearrangement joins TRDV3 to TRDJ1; 12 positions match TRDD3. Germline V gene sequence: CDR1 TVYSNPD, CDR2 GDNSRS (reference sequence). This CDR3 has 18 amino acids. Here the CDR3 reads CAFRPVLYWGILTDKLIF. The DNA for the CDR3 is TGTGCCTTTAGGCCGGTTCTTTACTGGGGGATACTCACCGATAAACTCATCTTC.

The table lists this clone with a few counts. The TCRdb protein comes from a much larger clone and disagrees with this DNA's translation at residue 5, likely due to a read error; the protein given here is derived from the DNA. The genes are TRDV2 and TRDJ1, with a tentative D call TRDD3 (6 bases). The length of the CDR3 is 16 residues. The V gene's germline CDR1 is GEAIGNYY and CDR2 EKD. The V gene lost 1 base and the J gene lost 2 bases, with 16 bases spanning the gap. CDR3 nucleotide sequence: TGTGCCTGTGACACGGCCTGGCTGGGGAATACCGATAAACTCATCTTT. It yields the protein CACDTAWLGNTDKLIF.

Concerning this clone: One base separates it from a far larger clone, so it is likely a read error. Other DNA sequences in the sample encode the same CDR3. V and J are TRDV2 and TRDJ1; 7 bases agree with TRDD3. The length of the CDR3 is 14 residues. Germline lookup yields CDR1 GEAIGNYY and CDR2 EKD. Here the CDR3 reads CACDPWGLTDKLIF. The CDR3, as DNA: TGCGCCTGTGACCCCTGGGGGCTCACCGATAAACTCATCTTT.

About this clone itself: TCRdb assigns this DNA the protein of a much larger clone, which departs from its translation at residue 6; this likely reflects a read error, and the protein shown comes from translating the DNA. V gene TRDV1 combines with J gene TRDJ1; 9 bases align to TRDD2. V was clipped by 3 bases and J by 5 bases; unmatched bases: 19. The CDR3 is 19 amino acids. Per germline, CDR1 TSWWSYY and CDR2 QGS. The CDR3 nucleotides read TGTGCTCTTGGGGAGGGACCTTCCTACCGAACTGGGCCACGGGATAAACTCATCTTT. Translated: CALGEGPSYRTGPRDKLIF.

This clone has only a few counts. The protein that TCRdb holds for this DNA derives from a much larger clone and differs from the translated DNA at residue 13, which likely indicates a read error; the protein shown here is translated from the DNA. V gene TRDV1 combines with J gene TRDJ1; 12 positions agree with TRDD3. The germline CDR1 and CDR2 sequences are TSWWSYY and QGS. With 2 bases clipped from V and 1 base from J, the junction kept 11 bases outside the gene matches. CDR3 size: 19 residues. The CDR3 is CALGEETVWGIRVTDKLIF. CDR3 DNA: TGTGCTCTTGGGGAAGAGACGGTCTGGGGGATACGAGTCACCGATAAACTCATCTTT.

This clone has only a few counts. A read error likely explains this, since a far larger clone differs by one base. This sample also contains other DNA sequences that code for the same CDR3. The gene calls are TRDV2 and TRDJ1; D is unclear. V was trimmed by 0 bases and J by 2 bases, leaving 15 bases between them. This CDR3 has 16 residues. Germline V gives CDR1 GEAIGNYY, CDR2 EKD. This CDR3 is CACDTLEGSTTDKLIF. The CDR3 DNA sequence: TGTGCCTGTGACACCCTAGAGGGGTCAACAACCGATAAACTCATCTTT.

Points on this clone: With a far larger clone one base away, a read error is the likely cause. This chain links TRDV2 with TRDJ1; no firm D call. The CDR3 extends over 18 amino acids. Germline V gene data show CDR1 as GEAIGNYY and CDR2 as EKD. V lost 1 base and J 7 bases, leaving 27 bases between the germline ends. CDR3 sequence: CACDTVSFTEDLSGKLIF. In DNA, the CDR3 is TGTGCCTGTGACACTGTCAGTTTTACTGAGGACCTCTCGGGTAAACTCATCTTT.

This clone was observed many times. This sequence is one base from a far larger clone and is likely a read error. This rearrangement joins TRDV2 to TRDJ1; 10 positions match TRDD3. The CDR3 loop spans 20 amino acids. Germline assignment: CDR1 GEAIGNYY and CDR2 EKD. CDR3 protein: CACDTVVRGGYVGHTDKPIF. The CDR3 DNA reads TGTGCCTGTGACACCGTGGTCCGCGGGGGATACGTGGGGCACACCGATAAACCCATCTTT.

With regard to this clone: TCRdb's entry gives the protein of a much larger clone, which mismatches this DNA's translation at residue 11, likely from a read error; the protein reported here is translated from the DNA. The rearrangement joins TRDV2 to TRDJ1; no reliable D call. This CDR3 region has 15 residues. Per germline, CDR1 GEAIGNYY and CDR2 EKD. DNA of the CDR3: TGTGCCTGTGACACCGTATCTCAAAACACCGGTAAACTCATCTTT. Residues: CACDTVSQNTGKLIF.

Worth noting for this clone: TCRdb assigns this DNA the protein of a much larger clone, which departs from its translation at residue 12; this likely reflects a read error, and the protein shown comes from translating the DNA. The gene calls are TRDV2 and TRDJ1; 13 bases map to TRDD3. CDR3 size: 18 residues. CDR1 is GEAIGNYY, CDR2 EKD, per germline. The V segment lost 3 bases and the J segment 2 bases; nucleotides outside the gene matches: 11. The CDR3 spells CACDVLGDTKEETDKLIF. The CDR3 coding sequence is TGTGCCTGTGACGTACTGGGGGATACGAAGGAGGAAACCGATAAACTCATCTTT.

By share of the sample, this clone is large. The sample contains more than one DNA sequence encoding this CDR3. This sequence joins TRDV2 and TRDJ1, with a possible D match to TRDD3 (6 bases). CDR3 length equals 18 residues. V was trimmed by 3 bases and J by 1 base, leaving 23 bases between them. Germline CDR1 is GEAIGNYY and CDR2 is EKD. The CDR3 region has the DNA TGTGCCTGTGACCCCGTTGGGGATCGTAAGCACTCCACCGATAAACTCATCTTT. As protein: CACDPVGDRKHSTDKLIF.

This clone was observed a handful of times. A read error likely explains this, since a far larger clone differs by one base. The same CDR3 can be traced to other DNA sequences in this sample. The V call is TRDV2, the J call TRDJ1, with 12 positions matching TRDD3. The CDR3 has 19 amino acids. Per the germline V gene, CDR1 is GEAIGNYY and CDR2 is EKD. For the CDR3, the DNA is TGTGCCTGTGACACACTATATGCTGGGGGATACGAAAACACCGACAAACTCATCTTT. Its protein product is CACDTLYAGGYENTDKLIF.

With regard to this clone: A far larger clone is off by one base, so a read error is likely. Other DNA sequences in this specimen translate into the identical CDR3. The chain carries TRAV29/DV5 and TRDJ2, with 12 bases aligning to TRDD3. The CDR3 spans 21 residues. Unmatched junction bases numbered 24, after V lost 4 bases and J lost 5 bases. In germline, CDR1 is NSMFDY, CDR2 ISSIKDK. The CDR3 DNA sequence: TGTGCAGCACGGGCTTCCTACTCACCCATCTGGGGGATACGCAGAACAGCACAACTCTTCTTT. Its translation is CAARASYSPIWGIRRTAQLFF.

As for this clone: A read error likely explains why the TCRdb protein, taken from a much larger clone, differs from this DNA's translation at residue 3; the protein shown is translated from the DNA. The chain recombines TRDV3 with TRDJ1; 12 bases agree with TRDD3. The CDR3 length is 18 residues. CDR1 and CDR2 (germline): TVYSNPD, GDNSRS (reference sequence). DNA of the CDR3: TGTGCCCTTAGGCCGGTTCTTTACTGGGGGATACTCACCGATAAACTCATCTTT. Translation: CALRPVLYWGILTDKLIF.